The present T cell receptor (beta chain) was sequenced within a study of T cell responses to AZD1222 COVID-19 vaccine. Timing groups of about 4 and about 12 weeks for second doses were pooled. Germline CDR1 reads SEHNR; CDR2 reads FQNEAQ (reference sequence). V lost 2 bases, J lost 1 base, and 3 bases lay in between. This CDR3 has 13 amino acids. To note about this clone: Its specificity is not known.

Only in-frame clones appear in the TCRdb table, and some are missing; sequencing was by immunoSEQ multiplex PCR. The profile shows 150,000 to 180,000 clones, about 89% of them singletons. General study points: Seropositive at baseline were only six AZD1222 recipients. CD4 TCRs covered the whole spike, strongest at regions 160-218 and 743-854.

The material was peripheral blood, obtained 28 days after the second AZD1222 dose. This receptor was identified in an adult who received the AZD1222 COVID-19 vaccine. The chain is built from TRBV7-9 and TRBJ1-5; D is ambiguous. The CDR3 DNA follows: TGTGCCAGCAGCTTACTCAGCAATCAGCCCCAGCATTTT. It specifies CASSLLSNQPQHF.